Described below is a single TCR beta chain sequence and its context. This sample is part of a study of control samples from healthy donors and cancer patients. The CDR3 consists of 14 residues. Trimming took 3 bases from V and 4 from J, leaving 12 bases between them. The germline V gene encodes CDR1 KGHSH and CDR2 LQKENI. The protocol was immunoSEQ multiplex PCR, while the TCRdb copy is restricted to in-frame clones and leaves out a portion. This table holds roughly 120,000 clones, over 90% found once. This clonotype was obtained from a young man in good health. V gene TRBV18 combines with J gene TRBJ1-2; D is uncertain. The specimen sequenced was blood. The CDR3 is CASSPLGDGYGYTF. DNA for the CDR3: TGTGCCAGCTCACCTCTGGGCGACGGCTATGGCTACACCTTC.